A single sample is the source of the 27 T cell receptor beta chains below, sequenced in a study of cytotoxic CD8 clonotypes in ibrutinib-treated CLL. Libraries were prepared by immunoSEQ multiplex PCR; TCRdb keeps only in-frame clonotypes and omits some of them. This table has roughly 56,000 clones, roughly 70% appearing once. The source material was PBMCs, sampled after 12 months of ibrutinib treatment. The receptors come from a human donor with chronic lymphocytic leukemia.

This clone was observed a single time. The V call is TRBV21-1, the J call TRBJ2-3; the table's D call, TRBD2, has no DNA check behind it. TRBV21-1 constitutes a pseudogene. The CDR3 has 20 amino acids. CDR3 sequence reads: CASSETPGTSGSEPGSTQYF. CDR3 DNA sequence: TGTGCCAGCAGCGAAACCCCCGGGACTAGCGGGAGTGAACCGGGAAGTACGCAGTATTTT.

V gene TRBV7-2 combines with J gene TRBJ2-5, with 7 bases fitting TRBD2. The CDR3 extends over 16 amino acids. V gave up 2 bases and J gave up 5 bases; unmatched junction bases: 11. The germline V gene encodes CDR1 SGHTA and CDR2 FQGNSA. CDR3 in DNA: TGTGCCAGCAGCTTATTTCTAAGCGGGAAGTGGGAGACCCAGTACTTC. Amino acid sequence: CASSLFLSGKWETQYF.

The chain employs TRBV5-1 and TRBJ2-3; a possible D gene is TRBD2 (6 bases). V gave up 4 bases and J gave up 0 bases, with 18 bases separating them. The CDR3 is made up of 17 amino acids. The germline gives CDR1 SGHRS, CDR2 YFSETQ. The CDR3 loop is CASSGGLQTTSTDTQYF. The CDR3 region has the DNA TGCGCCAGCAGCGGGGGACTCCAAACCACTAGCACAGATACGCAGTATTTT.

The chain combines TRBV29-1 with TRBJ2-5, with 10 bases identical to TRBD1. CDR1 SQVTM and CDR2 ANQGSEA come from the germline V gene. J lost 5 bases, V lost 8 bases, and 20 bases had no gene match. The CDR3 consists of 17 residues. CDR3 region: CSTDGDRGLGAGETQYF. The CDR3 DNA reads as TGCAGCACGGACGGGGACAGGGGACTAGGGGCGGGGGAGACCCAGTACTTC.

The rearrangement uses TRBV7-2 and TRBJ2-1; D possibly corresponds to TRBD1 (5 bases). The CDR3 is 15 residues long. Germline values: CDR1 SGHTA, CDR2 FQGNSA. V was cut by 1 base and J by 9 bases, with 16 bases left in between. This chain's CDR3 is CASSLDQGFAREQFF. The CDR3 DNA reads TGTGCCAGCAGCTTAGACCAGGGATTCGCCCGTGAGCAGTTCTTC.

The rearrangement uses TRBV30 and TRBJ2-1; D possibly uses TRBD1 or TRBD2 (5 bases each). The CDR3 is made up of 12 amino acids. Per the germline V gene, CDR1 is GTSNPN and CDR2 is SVGIG (reference sequence). The DNA for the CDR3 is TGTGTTCAGACCCGGGGCCACAATGAGCAGTTCTTC. It is translated as CVQTRGHNEQFF.

In its sample, this clone was seen a few times. The V call is TRBV19, the J call TRBJ1-2; D gene ambiguous. Trimming took off 1 base at V and 5 bases at J, with 5 bases between the two ends. The CDR3 consists of 12 residues. Germline CDR1 reads LNHDA; CDR2 reads SQIVND (reference sequence). In DNA form, the CDR3 reads TGTGCCAGTAGTATAGGGAGGTATGGCTACACCTTC. Protein: CASSIGRYGYTF. Looking up the rest from reference TRBV19 and TRBJ1-2 gives the full variable domain: DGGITQSPKYLFRKEGQNVTLSCEQNLNHDAMYWYRQDPGQGLRLIYYSQIVNDFQKGDIAEGYSVSREKKESFPLTVTSAQKNPTAFYLCASSIGRYGYTFGSGTRLTVV.

This clone was detected only a few times. The J gene is TRBJ1-5, the V gene TRBV19; TRBD1 is a possible D gene (5 bases). The CDR3 is made up of 15 amino acids. In germline, CDR1 is LNHDA, CDR2 SQIVND (reference sequence). Trimming took 8 bases from V and 0 from J, leaving 14 bases between them. The CDR3 loop is CASRRGGYSNQPQHF. CDR3 bases: TGTGCCAGTCGGAGGGGTGGGTATAGCAATCAGCCCCAGCATTTT.

The chain carries TRBV18 and TRBJ2-1; D possibly corresponds to TRBD2 (6 bases). The length of the CDR3 is 17 residues. Germline V gene data show CDR1 as KGHSH and CDR2 as LQKENI. V was clipped by 1 base and J by 1 base, with 14 bases between them. This CDR3 reads CASSPRRREMSYNEQFF. The CDR3 DNA reads TGTGCCAGCTCACCACGGCGTCGGGAGATGTCCTACAATGAGCAGTTCTTC.

CDR3 in DNA: TGTGCCAGCAGCTTAGCGGGAGTGCGTGAGCAGTACTTC. Translation: CASSLAGVREQYF. The V and J genes are TRBV5-8 and TRBJ2-7, with 8 bases aligning to TRBD2. This CDR3 spans 13 amino acids. The junction had 5 bases not matched to a gene; V was cut back by 2 bases and J by 7 bases. Germline loops: CDR1 SGHTS, CDR2 YDEGEE.

The chain carries TRBV19 and TRBJ2-1; the D is unclear. The CDR3 length is 15 residues. V was cut by 3 bases and J by 0 bases, with 9 bases left in between. Germline V CDR1 and CDR2: LNHDA, SQIVND (reference sequence). CDR3 DNA sequence: TGTGCCAGTAGTATCGTGGCGTACTCCTACAATGAGCAGTTCTTC. Amino acids: CASSIVAYSYNEQFF.

The chain combines TRBV7-6 with TRBJ1-1; D perhaps matches TRBD1 (6 bases). Germline assignment: CDR1 SGHVS and CDR2 FNYEAQ. There are 14 residues in the CDR3. Trimming cost V 6 bases and J 4 bases, with 15 bases left between them. The chain's CDR3 is CASSLREGVTEAFF. CDR3 DNA sequence: TGTGCCAGCAGTCTCAGGGAGGGGGTCACTGAAGCTTTCTTT. The variable domain in full, completed from reference TRBV7-6 and TRBJ1-1, reads GAGVSQSPRYKVTKRGQDVALRCDPISGHVSLYWYRQALGQGPEFLTYFNYEAQQDKSGLPNDRFSAERPEGSISTLTIQRTEQRDSAMYRCASSLREGVTEAFFGQGTRLTVV.

This clone occurred once. The CDR3 loop reads CASSEQGLAGAREQYF. CDR3 DNA sequence: TGCGCCAGCAGTGAACAGGGACTAGCGGGCGCACGGGAGCAGTACTTC. The chain carries TRBV10-1 and TRBJ2-7, with TRBD2 matching 12 bases. V lost 3 bases, J lost 7 bases, and 10 bases stayed unmatched. The CDR3 runs 16 residues. CDR1 and CDR2 (germline): WNHNN, SYGVQD (reference sequence).

V gene TRBV5-1 combines with J gene TRBJ1-4; no definite D call. Germline values: CDR1 SGHRS, CDR2 YFSETQ. CDR3 length: 15 residues. V lost 1 base, J lost 2 bases, and 9 bases lay in between. For the CDR3, the DNA is TGCGCCAGCAGCTTGATGCCAGCCACTAATGAAAAACTGTTTTTT. Its translation: CASSLMPATNEKLFF.

This chain links TRBV7-3 with TRBJ2-1, with 11 bases that match TRBD2. Trimming took 4 bases from V and 4 from J; bases not matched to a gene: 3. CDR3 length: 15 residues. Germline V lookup: CDR1 SGHTA, CDR2 FQGTGA. The CDR3 DNA reads TGTGCCAGCAGCTCCTCTAGCGGGGGGTACAATGAGCAGTTCTTC. Protein: CASSSSSGGYNEQFF. Looking up the rest from reference TRBV7-3 and TRBJ2-1 gives the full variable domain: GAGVSQTPSNKVTEKGKYVELRCDPISGHTALYWYRQSLGQGPEFLIYFQGTGAADDSGLPNDRFFAVRPEGSVSTLKIQRTERGDSAVYLCASSSSSGGYNEQFFGPGTRLTVL.

J is TRBJ1-5 and V is TRBV1. TRBV1 is assigned pseudogene status. This CDR3 is 17 amino acids long. The CDR3 spells CTSSQVDGEVGNQPQHF. CDR3 bases: TGCACCAGCAGCCAAGTAGATGGGGAAGTGGGTAATCAGCCCCAGCATTTT.

The chain couples TRBV4-2 to TRBJ2-1; no reliable D call. V was pared by 0 bases and J by 6 bases, with 6 bases between. This CDR3 comprises 13 residues. Germline values: CDR1 LGHNA, CDR2 YNFKEQ. The CDR3 region is CASSQDWANEQFF. The CDR3 region has the DNA TGTGCCAGCAGCCAAGATTGGGCCAATGAGCAGTTCTTC.

The chain has TRBV10-1 and TRBJ2-7; D possibly corresponds to TRBD1 (6 bases). V was shortened by 0 bases and J by 10 bases, with 16 bases between the two germline ends. This CDR3 comprises 14 residues. Germline values: CDR1 WNHNN, CDR2 SYGVQD (reference sequence). DNA of the CDR3: TGCGCCAGCAGTGAGTCAGGTCAGGGGAGTTCTCAGTACTTC. As protein: CASSESGQGSSQYF.

The V and J genes are TRBV9 and TRBJ2-7; D is unclear. The CDR3 sequence is 11 residues long. V was trimmed by 4 bases and J by 5 bases, leaving 7 bases between them. The germline V gene encodes CDR1 SGDLS and CDR2 YYNGEE. The CDR3 nucleotides read TGTGCCAGCAGCCCAGGAAACGAGCAGTACTTC. Protein sequence: CASSPGNEQYF.

This clone was counted a single time. V and J are TRBV6-6 and TRBJ2-4, with 7 nucleotides matching TRBD2. The CDR3 is 12 amino acids. V trimming: 5 bases; J trimming: 9 bases; junction bases outside the gene matches: 4. Germline CDR1 is MNHNY and CDR2 is SVGAGI (reference sequence). The DNA of the CDR3 is TGTGCCAGCAGTGACACGGGGGGCATTCAGTACTTC. It is translated as CASSDTGGIQYF.

Written as DNA, the CDR3 is TGTGCCAGCAGTCCGCCTACCGGGGAGCTGTTTTTT. This sequence encodes CASSPPTGELFF. The chain uses TRBV28 and TRBJ2-2; the D is unclear. From germline, CDR1 is MDHEN and CDR2 SYDVKM. The V and J ends lost 5 bases and 5 bases respectively, with 6 bases between them. CDR3 size: 12 residues.

V is TRBV9 and J is TRBJ2-2; D not resolved. The CDR3 has 18 residues. Germline V lookup: CDR1 SGDLS, CDR2 YYNGEE. Trimming shortened V by 4 bases and J by 0 bases, and 19 bases separated the two germline ends. CDR3 sequence reads: CASSRLNVGPTNTGELFF. CDR3 nucleotide sequence: TGTGCCAGCAGCAGACTCAACGTAGGGCCCACGAACACCGGGGAGCTGTTTTTT.

This clone was seen ten or more times. The chain recombines TRBV25-1 with TRBJ2-7; 10 bases agree with TRBD1. The CDR3 covers 14 residues. The junction had 8 bases not matched to a gene; V was cut back by 6 bases and J by 6 bases. From germline, CDR1 is MGHDK and CDR2 SYGVNS. The CDR3 sequence is CASSLDRGDSEQYF. Written as DNA, the CDR3 is TGTGCCAGCAGCCTGGACAGGGGGGATAGCGAGCAGTACTTC.

The chain carries TRBV4-1 and TRBJ2-4, with 10 bases that match TRBD2. Germline assignment: CDR1 MGHRA and CDR2 YSYEKL. The V segment lost 0 bases and the J segment 3 bases; nucleotides outside the gene matches: 8. The CDR3 covers 18 residues. CDR3 bases: TGCGCCAGCAGCCAAGATAGAACTAGCGGGATCCACAAAAACATTCAGTACTTC. Its protein is CASSQDRTSGIHKNIQYF.

The J gene is TRBJ2-7, the V gene TRBV18; TRBD1 matches at 7 bases. The CDR3 extends over 15 amino acids. The V gene end was trimmed by 3 bases and the J gene end by 7 bases; junction bases not matched to a gene: 12. Germline V gene lookup returns CDR1 KGHSH and CDR2 LQKENI. The DNA of the CDR3 is TGTGCCAGCTCACCGGAAAGACAGGGCCCTTTTGAGCAGTACTTC. It specifies CASSPERQGPFEQYF.

The chain has TRBV7-2 and TRBJ2-2; 7 bases align to TRBD1. The ends lost 5 bases at V and 4 bases at J; junction bases unmatched: 7. This CDR3 contains 15 residues. Germline CDR1 reads SGHTA; CDR2 reads FQGNSA. The chain's CDR3 is CASSDRTGGTGELFF. CDR3 DNA sequence: TGTGCCAGCAGCGATCGGACAGGCGGCACCGGGGAGCTGTTTTTT. The whole variable domain, filled in from reference TRBV7-2 and TRBJ2-2, reads GAGVSQSPSNKVTEKGKDVELRCDPISGHTALYWYRQSLGQGLEFLIYFQGNSAPDKSGLPSDRFSAERTGGSVSTLTIQRTQQEDSAVYLCASSDRTGGTGELFFGEGSRLTVL.

The gene calls are TRBV7-9 and TRBJ1-4; TRBD1 agrees at 8 bases. The CDR3 extends over 14 amino acids. CDR1 is SEHNR, CDR2 FQNEAQ, per germline (reference sequence). Trimming cost V 5 bases and J 7 bases; bases outside gene matches: 6. The CDR3 protein is CASSPDRDVEKLFF. DNA for the CDR3: TGTGCCAGCAGCCCGGACAGGGACGTTGAAAAACTGTTTTTT.